This TCR beta chain was sequenced during a study of T cell repertoires in cytomegalovirus infection. Background on the study: Public signatures in TCR beta pointed to CMV infection and matching HLA type.

Whole-study findings and limits: The response measured ex vivo was dominated by TCR beta clonotypes (HLA-C-restricted and CMV-specific). CMV carriers having the relevant HLA were flagged by cumulative public TCR beta family frequency.

Concerning this clonotype: Antigen unknown.

Trimming left V 5 bases short and J 0 bases short, with 16 bases between. The CDR3 runs to 16 residues. The germline V gene encodes CDR1 MDHEN and CDR2 SYDVKM. TCRdb used MiXCR to reprocess the reads, holding one entry per CDR3 protein. The data contain around 230,000 distinct CDR3 sequences, approximately 7% of them singletons. Sequences were obtained from PBMCs. The sequence was collected from a human donor in good health (CMV status not recorded). Some clones in this sample may be carry-over from other donors' samples. The chain recombines TRBV28 with TRBJ1-2; D is possibly TRBD1 (6 bases). CDR3 sequence (DNA): TGTGCCAGCAGTCCCCCGGGGAGGGGGTCTAACTATGGCTACACCTTC. Protein product: CASSPPGRGSNYGYTF.